Included here is one T cell receptor (beta chain) sequence, with context. Scientists recovered RNA and DNA together from around 20-30 mg of unsorted bulk tissue. Treatment of the patients' primary liver carcinoma consisted of surgical resection. CDR3 length equals 15 residues. Trimming left V 6 bases short and J 12 bases short, with 25 bases between. Per germline, CDR1 SGHAT and CDR2 FQDESV (reference sequence). TCR beta cDNA was prepared out of roughly 450 ng total RNA by means of a constant-region primer. Amplification in three nested multiplex PCR rounds with slightly modified ARM-PCR gave rise to TCR beta libraries. The first two PCR rounds used TRBV1-TRBV30 forward primers with a C-beta reverse primer, about 10 cycles each. TCRdb reprocessed the multiplex PCR reads with MiXCR, giving one entry per CDR3 protein. This sample has approximately 40,000 distinct CDR3 sequences, with under 75% found just once.

The data stem from a study of tumor-infiltrating lymphocytes in primary liver carcinoma. The sequence came from a man between 40 and 49 years old with primary liver carcinoma and hepatitis B virus infection. Material for sequencing was liver tumor tissue from sampling region 4. Subset specified: tumor region T4, right-lateral pole. The chain recombines TRBV11-1 with TRBJ2-3; tentative D call: TRBD2 (5 bases). The CDR3 DNA reads TGTGCCAGCAGTTTGCCGAGGGAGAGTACAGAAACACAGTATTTT. Translation gives CASSLPRESTETQYF.